These 6 T cell receptor beta chains originate from one sample sequenced in a study of shared clonotypes between healthy human individuals. Libraries were prepared by immunoSEQ multiplex PCR; TCRdb keeps only in-frame clonotypes and omits some of them. The sample contains 2 million to 3 million clones, roughly 93% of which appear only once. The sequencing sample was made of naive CD4+ T cells from PBMCs. Subset specified: CD45RA+ positively selected. These TCRs come from a man aged 18 to 35 in good health. Some clones in this sample may be carry-over from other donors' samples.

The V gene is TRBV27, the J gene TRBJ2-1, with D possibly matching TRBD1 (6 bases). The CDR3 extends over 14 amino acids. Trimming pared 6 bases from V and 9 bases from J, leaving 18 bases between. Germline V CDR1 and CDR2: MNHEY, SMNVEV (reference sequence). CDR3 in amino acids: CASSLQTGTREQFF. DNA of the CDR3: TGTGCCAGCAGCTTACAAACAGGGACGCGTGAGCAGTTCTTC.

V is TRBV6-5 and J is TRBJ2-1, with a possible D match to TRBD1 (6 bases). CDR3 size: 13 residues. Germline CDR1 MNHEY, CDR2 SVGAGI. Trimming removed 11 bases from V and 1 base from J, with 12 bases in between. CDR3 DNA: TGTGCCGCAACAGGGAGATCCTACAATGAGCAGTTCTTC. It is translated as CAATGRSYNEQFF.

This clone was observed once. The rearrangement links TRBV30 to TRBJ1-4; 8 bases match TRBD1. CDR1 is GTSNPN and CDR2 is SVGIG in the germline V gene (reference sequence). Losses at the gene ends were 2 bases for V and 8 bases for J; bases not matched to a gene: 10. The CDR3 totals 15 residues. CDR3: CAWSPWDRRLEKLFF. In DNA, the CDR3 is TGTGCCTGGAGTCCTTGGGACAGGCGATTAGAAAAACTGTTTTTT.

CDR3 loop: CASSPRAGLSPGEQFF. The CDR3 DNA reads TGTGCCAGCAGCCCCCGAGCGGGTCTCTCCCCGGGTGAGCAGTTCTTC. The chain recombines TRBV7-2 with TRBJ2-1; weak D call: TRBD2 (6 bases). There are 16 residues in the CDR3. CDR1 is SGHTA and CDR2 is FQGNSA in the germline V gene. Trimming took 5 bases from V and 9 from J, leaving 23 bases between them.

The genes are TRBV11-2 and TRBJ1-2; D possibly corresponds to TRBD1 (5 bases). Trimming took 0 bases from V and 8 from J, leaving 10 bases between them. The V gene's germline CDR1 is SGHAT and CDR2 FQNNGV. There are 13 residues in the CDR3. CDR3 DNA sequence: TGTGCCAGCAGCTTAGAACCCAGGGACGGCTACACCTTC. Translation gives CASSLEPRDGYTF.

This clone has only one observation. This chain connects TRBV6-5 to TRBJ1-1; D call uncertain. Germline CDR1 MNHEY, CDR2 SVGAGI. Trimming shortened V by 4 bases and J by 5 bases, and 17 bases separated the two germline ends. CDR3 length equals 15 residues. The CDR3 protein is CASSLVGARRTEAFF. DNA of the CDR3: TGTGCCAGCAGTTTGGTCGGAGCGCGGAGGACTGAAGCTTTCTTT.